This TCR beta chain was profiled in a study of T cells in Graves' hyperthyroidism and ophthalmopathy. Broader study findings: The majority of expanded thyroid clonotypes above 0.001 also appeared in blood.

The CDR3 runs 16 residues. J gave up 6 bases and V 3 bases, and 12 bases lay outside the gene matches. CDR1 is ENHRY and CDR2 is SYGVKD in the germline V gene. This clonotype was observed many times. What it binds is unknown. The TCR beta CDR3 regions underwent amplification using RNA transcripts as the source. HTBI primers drove first-round RT-PCR of the TCR CDR3. TCRdb reanalysed the multiplex PCR reads using MiXCR and keeps one entry per CDR3 protein. The sample gives 150,000 to 200,000 distinct CDR3 sequences, over 7.5% of which show up once; about 20% is in the top ten. This receptor was taken from a young woman with Graves' hyperthyroidism that later progressed to Graves' ophthalmopathy. The rearrangement links TRBV10-3 to TRBJ2-7; 9 positions agree with TRBD1. Material: blood. The CDR3 spells CAISEGPGTGYSEQYF. The DNA for the CDR3 is TGTGCCATCAGTGAAGGGCCCGGGACAGGGTATTCCGAGCAGTACTTC.